The 26 T cell receptor beta chains presented below share a single source sample, sequenced in a study of shared T cell receptors in the human thymus. The repertoire was sequenced with immunoSEQ multiplex PCR; TCRdb's copy has only in-frame clones and lacks some. The sample holds about 380,000 clones, 85% to 95% seen once. Material: thymocytes. All receptors come from a human donor.

This clone was detected only once. V and J are TRBV29-1 and TRBJ1-2; no definite D call. CDR3 length equals 13 residues. V lost 5 bases, J lost 7 bases, and 17 bases lay in between. Germline V CDR1 and CDR2: SQVTM, ANQGSEA. The CDR3 DNA reads TGCAGCGTTAGTCCCGGGTTCTTTCGTGGCTACACCTTC. It specifies CSVSPGFFRGYTF.

The chain recombines TRBV10-3 with TRBJ2-7, with 11 bases matching TRBD1. J gave up 6 bases and V 5 bases, and 6 bases lay outside the gene matches. Germline-derived CDR1 and CDR2 are ENHRY and SYGVKD. This CDR3 spans 14 amino acids. This CDR3 reads CAISSGTGGCEQYF. The CDR3 coding sequence is TGTGCCATCAGTTCCGGGACAGGGGGGTGCGAGCAGTACTTC.

CDR3 loop: CASSSLNRATEQFF. CDR3 nucleotide sequence: TGTGCCAGCAGTTCCCTAAACCGGGCCACCGAGCAGTTCTTC. The chain employs TRBV28 and TRBJ2-1; no clear D gene. The CDR3 has 14 amino acids. V was clipped by 4 bases and J by 10 bases, with 17 bases between them. CDR1 and CDR2 from the germline V gene are MDHEN and SYDVKM.

This clone was picked up one time. The chain carries TRBV11-2 and TRBJ2-2, with a possible D match to TRBD1 (5 bases). V dropped 1 base and J dropped 4 bases, with 7 bases sitting between them. Germline V gene data show CDR1 as SGHAT and CDR2 as FQNNGV. The CDR3 has 14 residues. CDR3 loop: CASSLGGLTGELFF. DNA of the CDR3: TGTGCCAGCAGCTTAGGGGGCCTCACCGGGGAGCTGTTTTTT.

The genes are TRBV10-3 and TRBJ2-7, with 11 nucleotides matching TRBD1. Looked up from germline, CDR1 is ENHRY and CDR2 is SYGVKD. The ends lost 6 bases at V and 2 bases at J; junction bases unmatched: 9. This CDR3 region has 16 residues. The CDR3: CAISDPRDRGAYEQYF. As DNA, the CDR3 is TGTGCCATCAGCGACCCCCGGGACAGGGGGGCCTACGAGCAGTACTTC.

This chain joins TRBV15 and TRBJ2-7; 13 bases match TRBD2. The CDR3 spans 18 residues. Germline CDR1 reads LNHNV; CDR2 reads YYDKDF (reference sequence). J was trimmed by 2 bases and V by 1 base; bases with no gene match: 8. The CDR3 spells CATSRVGTSGIPTYEQYF. DNA for the CDR3: TGTGCCACCAGCAGAGTGGGGACTAGCGGGATCCCCACCTACGAGCAGTACTTC.

The V and J genes are TRBV7-9 and TRBJ2-7, with 8 bases fitting TRBD2. J was trimmed by 4 bases and V by 5 bases; bases with no gene match: 10. The CDR3 runs to 15 residues. Germline V lookup: CDR1 SEHNR, CDR2 FQNEAQ (reference sequence). The CDR3 sequence: CASSLPGLDSYEQYF. The CDR3 DNA is TGTGCCAGCAGCCTACCGGGACTAGACTCGTACGAGCAGTACTTC.

CDR3 sequence reads: CASSSTGSGYGYTF. The CDR3 region has the DNA TGCGCCAGCAGCTCTACAGGTTCCGGATATGGCTACACCTTC. The V and J genes are TRBV5-1 and TRBJ1-2; a weak D match, TRBD1 (5 bases). Germline V gene lookup returns CDR1 SGHRS and CDR2 YFSETQ. Trimming left V 3 bases short and J 5 bases short, with 14 bases between. The CDR3 consists of 14 residues.

V gene TRBV7-2 combines with J gene TRBJ2-1, with TRBD2 matching 8 bases. V was pared by 8 bases and J by 6 bases, with 12 bases of the junction left unmatched. Germline CDR1 and CDR2: SGHTA and FQGNSA. The CDR3 covers 15 residues. Here the CDR3 DNA reads TGTGCCAGCCCCTTAGAAGCGGGAGCCCCCAATGAGCAGTTCTTC. This encodes CASPLEAGAPNEQFF.

In this sample, this clone turned up once. V and J are TRBV15 and TRBJ2-3; 11 nucleotides align to TRBD2. This CDR3 is built from 16 residues. After removal of 5 bases from V and 2 bases from J, the junction contained 6 bases not matched to a gene. CDR1 is LNHNV and CDR2 is YYDKDF in the germline V gene (reference sequence). The CDR3 region is CATSPRLAGYTDTQYF. CDR3 sequence (DNA): TGTGCCACCAGCCCGCGACTAGCGGGGTACACAGATACGCAGTATTTT.

The chain couples TRBV11-2 to TRBJ2-1; D unresolved. CDR1 SGHAT and CDR2 FQNNGV come from the germline V gene. The CDR3 is made up of 16 amino acids. V shed 5 bases and J shed 0 bases, with 14 bases lying between them. In nucleotides, the CDR3 is TGTGCCAGCAGCGGTAGGGTGGTGAGCTCCTACAATGAGCAGTTCTTC. Its translation: CASSGRVVSSYNEQFF.

This chain uses TRBV19 with TRBJ2-2; D is perhaps TRBD1 (6 bases). V lost 11 bases, J lost 6 bases, and 25 bases lay in between. Germline values: CDR1 LNHDA, CDR2 SQIVND (reference sequence). The CDR3 covers 16 residues. The CDR3 bases are TGTGCCGTTAACCCGGGGCCCCAGGGGATGTCCGGGGAGCTGTTTTTT. Translation: CAVNPGPQGMSGELFF.

The V gene is TRBV9, the J gene TRBJ2-6; D gene uncertain. Germline assignment: CDR1 SGDLS and CDR2 YYNGEE. This CDR3 is 15 amino acids long. Trimming shortened V by 1 base and J by 4 bases, and 9 bases separated the two germline ends. Here the CDR3 DNA reads TGTGCCAGCAGCGTACCGATGTACGGGGCCAACGTCCTGACTTTC. Translated, it gives CASSVPMYGANVLTF.

The CDR3: CASSYSLSRLNTEAFF. DNA for the CDR3: TGTGCCAGCAGTTACTCCCTTTCCCGCTTGAACACTGAAGCTTTCTTT. V gene TRBV6-6 combines with J gene TRBJ1-1; D is unresolved. CDR3 length equals 16 residues. V shed 0 bases and J shed 0 bases, with 11 bases lying between them. Germline-derived CDR1 and CDR2 are MNHNY and SVGAGI (reference sequence).

The chain links TRBV19 to TRBJ1-2; D not certain. The V gene lost 6 bases and the J gene lost 2 bases, with 7 bases spanning the gap. Germline V gene lookup returns CDR1 LNHDA and CDR2 SQIVND (reference sequence). CDR3 length: 12 residues. The CDR3 loop is CASRAGNYGYTF. The CDR3 DNA is TGTGCCAGTAGGGCGGGGAACTATGGCTACACCTTC.

This chain joins TRBV6-7 and TRBJ2-1; D perhaps matches TRBD2 (6 bases). TRBV6-7 is reported as an ORF; its role is uncertain. The germline V and J ends were trimmed by 5 bases and 7 bases, with 21 bases remaining between them. The CDR3 extends over 16 amino acids. CDR3 loop: CASSGHPSVVKNEQFF. The CDR3 nucleotides read TGTGCCAGCAGTGGACACCCTAGCGTAGTTAAGAATGAGCAGTTCTTC.

The chain links TRBV28 to TRBJ2-1; TRBD1 aligns across 7 bases. Germline V gene lookup returns CDR1 MDHEN and CDR2 SYDVKM. The CDR3 totals 16 residues. V was pared by 6 bases and J by 0 bases, with 8 bases of the junction left unmatched. Written as DNA, the CDR3 is TGTGCCAGCAGGGACAGGCGAAATAGCTCCTACAATGAGCAGTTCTTC. Translated, it gives CASRDRRNSSYNEQFF.

The V and J genes are TRBV27 and TRBJ2-3; D is possibly TRBD2 (5 bases). The V end lost 2 bases, the J end lost 1 base, and 10 bases lay between the germline ends. Germline loops: CDR1 MNHEY, CDR2 SMNVEV (reference sequence). The CDR3 is made up of 15 amino acids. The CDR3 loop is CASSLKRTGTDTQYF. CDR3 sequence (DNA): TGTGCCAGCAGTTTAAAGCGGACGGGCACAGATACGCAGTATTTT.

CDR3 DNA: TGTGCCAGCAGCTGGAGGGGGGCAACTAATGAAAAACTGTTTTTT. As protein: CASSWRGATNEKLFF. The chain employs TRBV9 and TRBJ1-4; a possible D gene is TRBD1 (6 bases). Germline-derived CDR1 and CDR2 are SGDLS and YYNGEE. The CDR3 consists of 15 residues. Trimming took 4 bases from V and 0 from J, leaving 10 bases between them.

V is TRBV7-6 and J is TRBJ2-7; TRBD2 aligns across 7 bases. The CDR3 totals 19 residues. Trimming took 1 base from V and 2 from J; bases not matched to a gene: 17. Germline CDR1 is SGHVS and CDR2 is FNYEAQ. The CDR3 reads CASSLVGLADWDPAYEQYF. Here the CDR3 DNA reads TGTGCCAGCAGCTTAGTGGGTCTAGCGGATTGGGACCCAGCCTACGAGCAGTACTTC.

V gene TRBV2 combines with J gene TRBJ2-3, with 7 bases aligning to TRBD2. Germline V gene sequence: CDR1 SNHLY, CDR2 FYNNEI. V dropped 6 bases and J dropped 6; count of bases not matched to a gene: 18. The CDR3 runs to 17 residues. CDR3 sequence: CASRTRQGLGLSDTQYF. The CDR3 bases are TGTGCCAGCAGGACACGACAAGGACTAGGTCTGTCGGATACGCAGTATTTT.

The rearrangement joins TRBV10-1 to TRBJ2-3, with 9 bases fitting TRBD1. Per germline, CDR1 WNHNN and CDR2 SYGVQD (reference sequence). The CDR3 spans 22 residues. With 0 bases clipped from V and 4 bases from J, the junction kept 23 bases outside the gene matches. The CDR3 DNA reads TGCGCCAGCAGTGAGTCGACTCGCGGACAGGGGAAGGATTATGGTCAGGCAGATACGCAGTATTTT. Its protein product is CASSESTRGQGKDYGQADTQYF.

The CDR3 sequence: CASSSLAGMDEQYF. Written as DNA, the CDR3 is TGTGCCAGCAGTTCTCTAGCGGGAATGGACGAGCAGTACTTC. V gene TRBV5-6 combines with J gene TRBJ2-7; TRBD2 matches 9 bases. Germline-derived CDR1 and CDR2 are SGHDT and YYEEEE. With V trimmed by 5 bases and J by 5 bases, 8 bases remained unmatched. The CDR3 is made up of 14 amino acids.

This sequence joins TRBV10-3 and TRBJ1-1, with D tentatively TRBD1 (6 bases). CDR3 length: 14 amino acids. The V end was cut by 6 bases, the J end by 1 base, with 12 bases between. Germline assignment: CDR1 ENHRY and CDR2 SYGVKD. The chain's CDR3 is CAIRADRKNTEAFF. For the CDR3, the DNA is TGTGCCATCAGAGCGGACAGAAAGAACACTGAAGCTTTCTTT.

This chain joins TRBV5-4 and TRBJ2-2; 14 bases match TRBD2. Germline V gene lookup returns CDR1 SGHNT and CDR2 YYREEE (reference sequence). The CDR3 length is 18 residues. V dropped 2 bases and J dropped 0; count of bases not matched to a gene: 3. CDR3 region: CASSLGLAGGANTGELFF. The CDR3 DNA is TGTGCCAGCAGCTTAGGACTAGCGGGAGGCGCGAACACCGGGGAGCTGTTTTTT. Filled out from reference TRBV5-4 and TRBJ2-2, the complete variable domain reads ETGVTQSPTHLIKTRGQQVTLRCSSQSGHNTVSWYQQALGQGPQFIFQYYREEENGRGNFPPRFSGLQFPNYSSELNVNALELDDSALYLCASSLGLAGGANTGELFFGEGSRLTVL.

V gene TRBV28 combines with J gene TRBJ2-2; D is unresolved. The CDR3 has 15 residues. Trimming took 7 bases from V and 4 from J, leaving 16 bases between them. Germline values: CDR1 MDHEN, CDR2 SYDVKM. The CDR3 DNA reads as TGTGCCAGCACTCAAGGCGGCACAAGCACCGGGGAGCTGTTTTTT. Its protein is CASTQGGTSTGELFF.